The 4 T cell receptor beta chains below were found in one sample sequenced in a study of cytomegalovirus exposure and HLA in healthy donors. PCR primers comprised 60 Vbeta and 13 Jbeta primers. Sequencing was performed with immunoSEQ multiplex PCR; in TCRdb, only in-frame clones are kept and a portion is missing. The sample yields approximately 160,000 clones, roughly 84% seen once. Sample: PBMCs. The source is a male donor in good health and CMV-seronegative.

The chain links TRBV6-1 to TRBJ1-5; D ambiguous. The CDR3 extends over 14 amino acids. Germline V lookup: CDR1 MNHNS, CDR2 SASEGT. V dropped 2 bases and J dropped 5 bases, with 10 bases sitting between them. CDR3 coding DNA: TGTGCCAGCAGTGAATCTACTGATTATCAGCCCCAGCATTTT. Amino acid sequence: CASSESTDYQPQHF.

V usage is TRBV28 and J usage is TRBJ2-7, with 13 bases lining up with TRBD2. The ends lost 5 bases at V and 5 bases at J; junction bases unmatched: 6. Germline loops: CDR1 MDHEN, CDR2 SYDVKM. CDR3 length equals 15 residues. CDR3 amino acids: CASSQPGLAGHEQYF. The CDR3 DNA is TGTGCCAGCAGTCAACCGGGACTAGCGGGACACGAGCAGTACTTC.

CDR3: CASSLYQFNSNQPQHF. In DNA form, the CDR3 reads TGTGCCAGCAGTTTATACCAGTTCAATAGCAATCAGCCCCAGCATTTT. This chain connects TRBV28 to TRBJ1-5; D gene ambiguous. From germline, CDR1 is MDHEN and CDR2 SYDVKM. CDR3 length: 16 residues. Trimming took off 1 base at V and 0 bases at J, with 10 bases between the two ends.

The V and J genes are TRBV7-2 and TRBJ2-3; 11 nucleotides align to TRBD2. In germline, CDR1 is SGHTA, CDR2 FQGNSA. Trimming removed 4 bases from V and 4 bases from J; junction bases left unmatched: 7. The CDR3 is made up of 16 amino acids. CDR3 amino acids: CASSSTSGIRADTQYF. CDR3 bases: TGTGCCAGCAGCTCGACTAGCGGGATTCGGGCAGATACGCAGTATTTT.